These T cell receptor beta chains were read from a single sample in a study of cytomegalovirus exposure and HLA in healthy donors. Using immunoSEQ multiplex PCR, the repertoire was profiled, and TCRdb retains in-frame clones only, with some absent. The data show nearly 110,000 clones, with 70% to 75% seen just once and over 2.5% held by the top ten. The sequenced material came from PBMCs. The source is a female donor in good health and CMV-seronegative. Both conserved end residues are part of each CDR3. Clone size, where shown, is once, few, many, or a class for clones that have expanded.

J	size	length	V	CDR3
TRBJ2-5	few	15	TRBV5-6	CASSFLAGVRETQYF
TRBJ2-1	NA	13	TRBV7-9	CSSSPAGGNEQFF
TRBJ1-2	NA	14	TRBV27	CASSFSRQTYGYTF
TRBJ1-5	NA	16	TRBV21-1	CASSSSQDRADQPQHF
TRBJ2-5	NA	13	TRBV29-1	CSAGGTGGETQYF
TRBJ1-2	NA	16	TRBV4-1	CASSQGLGRSNYGYTF
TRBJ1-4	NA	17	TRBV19	CASSIRGLRGGSEKLFF
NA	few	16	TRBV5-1	CASSSGSLATVSEQYF
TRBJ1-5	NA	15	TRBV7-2	CASSPWEGTNQPQHF
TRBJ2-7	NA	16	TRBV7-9	CASSPSFRETSYEQYF
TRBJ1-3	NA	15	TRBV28	CASSRQGYSGNTIYF
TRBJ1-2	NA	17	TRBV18	CASSPTEWGGENYGYTF
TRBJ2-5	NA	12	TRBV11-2	CASSLRSETQYF
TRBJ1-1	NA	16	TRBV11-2	CASSLVQGLIKTEAFF
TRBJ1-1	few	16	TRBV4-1	CASSQRYGQVNTEAFF
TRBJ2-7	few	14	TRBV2	CASSELTGGYEQYF
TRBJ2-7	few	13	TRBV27	CASSEYTGYEQYF
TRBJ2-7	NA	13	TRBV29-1	CSAQTRTSYEQYF
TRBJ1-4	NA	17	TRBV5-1	CASSLAPRQGLFEKLFF
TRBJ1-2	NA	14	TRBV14	CASSQAGGWYGYTF
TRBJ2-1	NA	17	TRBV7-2	CASSTDRTSGRVNEQFF
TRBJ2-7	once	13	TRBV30	CAWSQAGSFKQYF
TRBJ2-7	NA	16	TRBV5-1	CASSLRTSPSSYEQYF
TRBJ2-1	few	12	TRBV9	CASSVMGQEQFF
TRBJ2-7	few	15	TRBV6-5	CASSYSTGSSYEQYF
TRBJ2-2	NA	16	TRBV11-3	CASSSRLAANTGELFF
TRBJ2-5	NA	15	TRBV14	CASSQGQAVDWTQYF
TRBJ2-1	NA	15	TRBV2	CASSEERASYNEQFF
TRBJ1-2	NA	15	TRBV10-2	CASSRGTRDGYGYTF
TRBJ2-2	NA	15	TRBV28	CASSLRTGRTGELFF
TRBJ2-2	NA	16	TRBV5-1	CASSHGLAGSTGELFF
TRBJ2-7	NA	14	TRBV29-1	CSHYPSGGRGEQYF
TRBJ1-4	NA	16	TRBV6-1	CASSEQLTGAGGQLFF
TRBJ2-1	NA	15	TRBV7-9	CASSLARGSVNEQFF
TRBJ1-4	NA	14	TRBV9	CASSADRGDEKLFF
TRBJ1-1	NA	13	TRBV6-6	CASSYSRQGEAFF
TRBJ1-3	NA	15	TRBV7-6	CASRPVGRAGNTIYF
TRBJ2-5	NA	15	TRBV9	CASSVAGLARETQYF
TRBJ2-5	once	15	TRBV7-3	CASSLAGGAGETQYF
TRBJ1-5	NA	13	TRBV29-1	CSVGDRESQPQHF
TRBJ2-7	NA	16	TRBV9	CASSPGGDWGSYEQYF
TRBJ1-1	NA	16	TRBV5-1	CASSWDRGIMNTEAFF
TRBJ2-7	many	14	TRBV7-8	CASSSTLAAYEQYF